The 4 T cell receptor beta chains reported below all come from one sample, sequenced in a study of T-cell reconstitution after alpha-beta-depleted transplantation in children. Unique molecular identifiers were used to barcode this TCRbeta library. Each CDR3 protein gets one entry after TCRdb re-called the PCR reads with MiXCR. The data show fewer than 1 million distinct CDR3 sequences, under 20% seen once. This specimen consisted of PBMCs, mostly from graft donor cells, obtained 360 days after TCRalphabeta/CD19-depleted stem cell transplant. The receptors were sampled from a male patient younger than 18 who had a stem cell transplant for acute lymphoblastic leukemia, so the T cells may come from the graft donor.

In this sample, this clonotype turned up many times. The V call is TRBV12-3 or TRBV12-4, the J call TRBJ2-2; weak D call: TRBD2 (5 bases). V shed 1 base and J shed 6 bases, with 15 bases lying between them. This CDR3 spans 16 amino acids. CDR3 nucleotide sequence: TGTGCCAGCAGTTTAGGAGGGAGCTTAATTGCCGGGGAGCTGTTTTTT. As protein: CASSLGGSLIAGELFF.

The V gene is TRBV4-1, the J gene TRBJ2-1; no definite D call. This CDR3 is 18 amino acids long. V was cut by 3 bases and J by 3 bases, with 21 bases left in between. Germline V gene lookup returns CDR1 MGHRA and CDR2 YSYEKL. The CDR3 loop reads CASSHPGLASLFYNEQFF. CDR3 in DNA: TGCGCCAGCAGCCATCCCGGGCTGGCCTCCCTCTTCTACAATGAGCAGTTCTTC.

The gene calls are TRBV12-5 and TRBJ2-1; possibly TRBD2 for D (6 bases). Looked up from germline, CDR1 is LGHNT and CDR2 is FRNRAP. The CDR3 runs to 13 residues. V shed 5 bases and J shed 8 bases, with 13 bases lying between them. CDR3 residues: CASGLNWEDEQFF. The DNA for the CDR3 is TGTGCTAGTGGTCTAAACTGGGAGGATGAGCAGTTCTTC.

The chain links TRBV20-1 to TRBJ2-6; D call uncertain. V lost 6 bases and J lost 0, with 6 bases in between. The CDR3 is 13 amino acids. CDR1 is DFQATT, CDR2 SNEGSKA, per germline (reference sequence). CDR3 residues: CSARSSGANVLTF. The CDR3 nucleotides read TGCAGTGCAAGAAGCTCTGGGGCCAACGTCCTGACTTTC.